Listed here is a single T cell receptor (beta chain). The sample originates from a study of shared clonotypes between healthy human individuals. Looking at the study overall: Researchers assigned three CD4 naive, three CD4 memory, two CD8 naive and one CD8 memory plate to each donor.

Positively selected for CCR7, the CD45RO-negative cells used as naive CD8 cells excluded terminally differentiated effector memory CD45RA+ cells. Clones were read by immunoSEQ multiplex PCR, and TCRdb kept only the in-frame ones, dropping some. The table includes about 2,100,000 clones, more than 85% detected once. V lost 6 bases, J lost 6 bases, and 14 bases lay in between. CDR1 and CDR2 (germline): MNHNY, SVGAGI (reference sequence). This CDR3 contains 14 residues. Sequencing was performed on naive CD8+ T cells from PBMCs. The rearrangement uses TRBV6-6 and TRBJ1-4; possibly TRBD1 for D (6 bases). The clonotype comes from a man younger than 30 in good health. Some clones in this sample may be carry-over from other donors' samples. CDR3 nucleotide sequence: TGTGCCAGCAGAAGGACAGACGGCCATGAAAAACTGTTTTTT. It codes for CASRRTDGHEKLFF.